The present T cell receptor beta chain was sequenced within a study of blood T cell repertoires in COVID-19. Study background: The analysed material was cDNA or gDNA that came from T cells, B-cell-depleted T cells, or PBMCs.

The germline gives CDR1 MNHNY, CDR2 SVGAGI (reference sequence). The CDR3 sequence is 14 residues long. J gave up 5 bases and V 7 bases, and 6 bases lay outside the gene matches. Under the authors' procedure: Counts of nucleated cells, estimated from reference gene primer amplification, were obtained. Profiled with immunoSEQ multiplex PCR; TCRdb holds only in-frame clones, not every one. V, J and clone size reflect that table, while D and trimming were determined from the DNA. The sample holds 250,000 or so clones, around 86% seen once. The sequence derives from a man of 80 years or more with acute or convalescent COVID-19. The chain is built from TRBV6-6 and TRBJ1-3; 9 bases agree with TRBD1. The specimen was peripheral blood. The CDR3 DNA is TGTGCCAGCAATCTACAGGGGGCCAGAAACACCATATATTTT. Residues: CASNLQGARNTIYF.